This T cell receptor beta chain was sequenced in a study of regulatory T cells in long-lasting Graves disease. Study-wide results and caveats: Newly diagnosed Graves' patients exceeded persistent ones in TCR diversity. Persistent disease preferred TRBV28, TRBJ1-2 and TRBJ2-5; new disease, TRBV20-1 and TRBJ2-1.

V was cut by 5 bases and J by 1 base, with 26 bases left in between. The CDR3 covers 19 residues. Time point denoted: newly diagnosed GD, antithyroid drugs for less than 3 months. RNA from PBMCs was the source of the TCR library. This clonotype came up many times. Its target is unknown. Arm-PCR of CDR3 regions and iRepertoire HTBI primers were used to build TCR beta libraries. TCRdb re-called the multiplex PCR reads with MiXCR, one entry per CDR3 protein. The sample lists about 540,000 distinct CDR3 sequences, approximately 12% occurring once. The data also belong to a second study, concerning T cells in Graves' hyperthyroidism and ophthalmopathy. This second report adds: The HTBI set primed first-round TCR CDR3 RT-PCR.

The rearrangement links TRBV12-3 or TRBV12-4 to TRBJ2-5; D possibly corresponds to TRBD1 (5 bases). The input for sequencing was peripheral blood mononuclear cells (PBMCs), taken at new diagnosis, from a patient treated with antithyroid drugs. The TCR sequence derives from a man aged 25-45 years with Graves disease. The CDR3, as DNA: TGTGCCAGCAGTGACAAATATCGTGTTGGGGCCAATAGCCAAGAGACCCAGTACTTC. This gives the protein CASSDKYRVGANSQETQYF.